The 31 T cell receptor beta chains presented below share a single source sample, sequenced in a study of T cells in Graves' hyperthyroidism and ophthalmopathy. RNA transcripts served as the template for amplifying TCR beta CDR3 regions. The TCR CDR3 first-round RT-PCR relied on the HTBI primer set. Each CDR3 protein gets one entry after TCRdb re-called the multiplex PCR reads with MiXCR. This table holds about 640,000 distinct CDR3 sequences, less than 45% found once. Material for sequencing was peripheral blood or thyroid tissue (not recorded which). The receptors come from an adult man with Graves' disease, either hyperthyroidism or ophthalmopathy (not recorded which).

This clonotype was detected only once. The chain uses TRBV25-1 and TRBJ1-1, with 12 bases matching TRBD1. The J segment lost 1 base and the V segment lost 7 bases, leaving 7 bases of the junction unmatched. Germline V gives CDR1 MGHDK, CDR2 SYGVNS. The CDR3 runs to 16 residues. CDR3 protein: CASTGTGGYSNTEAFF. The CDR3 region has the DNA TGTGCCAGCACAGGGACAGGGGGCTATTCGAACACTGAAGCTTTCTTT.

This clonotype was picked up many times. V and J are TRBV15 and TRBJ2-7; D not certain. The germline V gene encodes CDR1 LNHNV and CDR2 YYDKDF (reference sequence). Trimming removed 0 bases at V and 6 bases at J, with 3 bases between. This CDR3 has 11 residues. The CDR3 is CATSRDTEQYF. The CDR3 DNA reads as TGTGCCACCAGCAGAGATACCGAGCAGTACTTC.

This clonotype was seen at least ten times. V gene TRBV10-2 combines with J gene TRBJ2-7; D gene unclear. The CDR3 length is 14 residues. The V gene's germline CDR1 is WSHSY and CDR2 SAAADI. V was clipped by 3 bases and J by 0 bases, with 9 bases between them. The CDR3 DNA reads as TGCGCCAGCAGTGATCGGGCAGTCTCCTACGAGCAGTACTTC. Its protein is CASSDRAVSYEQYF.

This clonotype came up a few times. The rearrangement joins TRBV7-2 to TRBJ1-2, with a weak D call TRBD1 (6 bases). The CDR3 consists of 13 residues. Between the trimmed V and J ends, which lost 9 bases and 3 bases, there was a span of 14 bases. Germline V lookup: CDR1 SGHTA, CDR2 FQGNSA. CDR3 sequence (DNA): TGTGCCAGTGAACAGGAGGGGGACTATGGCTACACCTTC. Encoded protein: CASEQEGDYGYTF.

The chain carries TRBV5-1 and TRBJ2-6; 11 bases agree with TRBD1. The CDR3 spans 18 residues. V dropped 2 bases and J dropped 0; count of bases not matched to a gene: 4. CDR1 is SGHRS and CDR2 is YFSETQ in the germline V gene. CDR3 protein: CASSFGQGARSGANVLTF. The DNA of the CDR3 is TGCGCCAGCAGCTTCGGACAGGGGGCACGCTCTGGGGCCAACGTCCTGACTTTC.

This sequence joins TRBV10-3 and TRBJ1-5, with 9 nucleotides matching TRBD1. The germline V gene has CDR1 ENHRY and CDR2 SYGVKD. The CDR3 extends over 14 amino acids. J was trimmed by 8 bases and V by 5 bases; bases with no gene match: 7. The CDR3 here is CAISRTGAGEPQHF. The CDR3 DNA reads TGTGCCATCAGTCGGACAGGGGCCGGGGAGCCCCAGCATTTT.

The chain uses TRBV2 and TRBJ2-7; D remains ambiguous. Germline CDR1 reads SNHLY; CDR2 reads FYNNEI. The CDR3 consists of 15 residues. V gave up 8 bases and J gave up 7 bases, with 24 bases separating them. DNA for the CDR3: TGTGCCAGCCTACATGGGGATAGTAACACCGGGGAGCAGTACTTC. Its translation is CASLHGDSNTGEQYF.

This clonotype was seen at least ten times. The chain combines TRBV7-9 with TRBJ1-4, with D hard to call. Germline CDR1 and CDR2: SEHNR and FQNEAQ (reference sequence). The CDR3 loop spans 14 amino acids. Trimming left V 3 bases short and J 5 bases short, with 10 bases between. This CDR3 is CASSFGGSNEKLFF. For the CDR3, the DNA is TGTGCCAGCAGCTTCGGCGGGTCGAATGAAAAACTGTTTTTT.

The V call is TRBV12-5, the J call TRBJ1-5, with D possibly matching TRBD1 (5 bases). Deletions cut 6 bases from V and 2 bases from J, with 20 bases between. This CDR3 is built from 17 residues. CDR1 is LGHNT and CDR2 is FRNRAP in the germline V gene. CDR3 sequence: CASGANTGDGGNQPQHF. CDR3 nucleotides: TGTGCTAGTGGGGCCAATACAGGAGACGGTGGCAATCAGCCCCAGCATTTT.

The chain employs TRBV2 and TRBJ1-1; no clear D. There are 11 residues in the CDR3. V was trimmed by 7 bases and J by 8 bases, leaving 11 bases between them. Germline CDR1 reads SNHLY; CDR2 reads FYNNEI. CDR3 in amino acids: CASTGRGEAFF. In DNA form, the CDR3 reads TGTGCCAGCACCGGACGCGGGGAAGCTTTCTTT. Filled out from reference TRBV2 and TRBJ1-1, the complete variable domain reads EPEVTQTPSHQVTQMGQEVILRCVPISNHLYFYWYRQILGQKVEFLVSFYNNEISEKSEIFDDQFSVERPDGSNFTLKIRSTKLEDSAMYFCASTGRGEAFFGQGTRLTVV.

This clonotype showed up many times. The CDR3 sequence: CARRDPDGYTF. CDR3 sequence (DNA): TGCGCCAGAAGGGATCCGGATGGCTACACCTTC. The gene calls are TRBV10-2 and TRBJ1-2; no clear D gene. Trimming pared 9 bases from V and 6 bases from J, leaving 11 bases between. Germline CDR1 is WSHSY and CDR2 is SAAADI. The CDR3 is 11 amino acids.

CDR3 sequence: CASSSHKTGINYGYTF. The CDR3, as DNA: TGCGCCAGCAGCTCCCACAAGACAGGGATCAACTATGGCTACACCTTC. V gene TRBV5-1 combines with J gene TRBJ1-2, with 7 bases that match TRBD1. V was clipped by 3 bases and J by 2 bases; unmatched bases: 10. The CDR3 sequence is 16 residues long. Germline V gene data show CDR1 as SGHRS and CDR2 as YFSETQ.

The chain is built from TRBV9 and TRBJ1-2, with TRBD1 matching over 8 bases. V lost 4 bases to trimming and J lost 4 bases; unmatched junction nucleotides: 9. The CDR3 is 15 residues long. Germline CDR1 reads SGDLS; CDR2 reads YYNGEE. The CDR3 spells CASSPGQGSAYGYTF. The CDR3 nucleotides are TGTGCCAGCAGCCCCGGACAGGGAAGTGCCTATGGCTACACCTTC.

The chain recombines TRBV13 with TRBJ1-2; D call uncertain. This CDR3 has 12 amino acids. The V end was cut by 0 bases, the J end by 8 bases, with 7 bases between. The V gene's germline CDR1 is PRHDT and CDR2 FYEKMQ (reference sequence). Here the CDR3 reads CASSLGQLGYTF. CDR3 coding DNA: TGTGCCAGCAGCTTAGGTCAATTGGGCTACACCTTC.

The J gene is TRBJ1-3, the V gene TRBV29-1, with 10 bases that match TRBD1. Germline assignment: CDR1 SQVTM and CDR2 ANQGSEA. This CDR3 has 15 amino acids. With 6 bases clipped from V and 8 bases from J, the junction kept 13 bases outside the gene matches. Here the CDR3 reads CSVVGRGQGLDTIYF. CDR3 nucleotide sequence: TGCAGCGTCGTTGGTAGGGGACAGGGGCTGGACACCATATATTTT.

The chain joins TRBV29-1 to TRBJ1-1; no definite D call. V lost 8 bases and J 5 bases, leaving 12 bases between the germline ends. CDR3 size: 11 residues. Germline V gives CDR1 SQVTM, CDR2 ANQGSEA. In DNA form, the CDR3 reads TGCAGCCAACCTGAGGGTACTGAAGCTTTCTTT. This sequence encodes CSQPEGTEAFF.

In this sample, this clonotype turned up many times. V usage is TRBV15 and J usage is TRBJ1-1; D may be TRBD1 (5 bases). This CDR3 is built from 13 residues. CDR1 is LNHNV, CDR2 YYDKDF, per germline (reference sequence). V was trimmed by 1 base and J by 6 bases, leaving 9 bases between them. In DNA form, the CDR3 reads TGTGCCACCAGCAGAGGGGACCAACCTGAAGCTTTCTTT. This encodes CATSRGDQPEAFF.

This chain links TRBV11-1 with TRBJ2-5, with a tentative D call TRBD1 (6 bases). From germline, CDR1 is SGHAT and CDR2 FQDESV (reference sequence). The CDR3 has 15 amino acids. V gave up 7 bases and J gave up 5 bases, with 20 bases separating them. The DNA of the CDR3 is TGTGCCAGCACCAAGTTCGCAGGGGACGTCGAGACCCAGTACTTC. Amino acids: CASTKFAGDVETQYF.

The sample holds one count of this clonotype. The chain joins TRBV15 to TRBJ2-5, with 7 nucleotides matching TRBD2. The CDR3 totals 15 residues. CDR1 and CDR2 from the germline V gene are LNHNV and YYDKDF (reference sequence). V dropped 3 bases and J dropped 3; count of bases not matched to a gene: 7. This chain's CDR3 is CATSSLSAGEETQYF. In nucleotides, the CDR3 is TGTGCCACCAGCAGTTTATCGGCGGGAGAAGAGACCCAGTACTTC.

This clonotype was seen many times. The chain employs TRBV7-7 and TRBJ2-7; 7 bases agree with TRBD2. Germline values: CDR1 SSHAT, CDR2 FNYEAQ (reference sequence). The V segment lost 0 bases and the J segment 3 bases; nucleotides outside the gene matches: 5. CDR3 length: 15 residues. The CDR3 nucleotides are TGTGCCAGCAGCTTAGCCTCCGGGACTAACTACGAGCAGTACTTC. Protein: CASSLASGTNYEQYF.

This clonotype was counted between two and nine times. The chain couples TRBV5-1 to TRBJ2-7; 10 bases fit TRBD1. The CDR3 has 16 residues. Germline V gives CDR1 SGHRS, CDR2 YFSETQ. With V trimmed by 0 bases and J by 6 bases, 9 bases remained unmatched. The CDR3 sequence is CASSLARQGAPLEQYF. CDR3 in DNA: TGCGCCAGCAGCTTGGCCCGACAGGGGGCGCCCCTCGAGCAGTACTTC.

This clonotype has just a few counts. This chain uses TRBV2 with TRBJ2-7; no definite D call. The V gene's germline CDR1 is SNHLY and CDR2 FYNNEI. Trimming took 6 bases from V and 0 from J, leaving 12 bases between them. The CDR3 loop spans 14 amino acids. CDR3 nucleotide sequence: TGTGCCAGCAGGAGAGATGCCCCCTCCTACGAGCAGTACTTC. This gives the protein CASRRDAPSYEQYF.

This clonotype was recorded at least ten times. The V and J genes are TRBV7-2 and TRBJ2-2, with D perhaps assigned TRBD1 or TRBD2 (5 bases each). Germline lookup yields CDR1 SGHTA and CDR2 FQGNSA. The CDR3 totals 15 residues. Trimming took 5 bases from V and 5 from J, leaving 15 bases between them. For the CDR3, the DNA is TGTGCCAGCAGCCCGAGGGACGGCGGGACCGGGGAGCTGTTTTTT. Encoded protein: CASSPRDGGTGELFF.

This clonotype has at least ten counts. The genes are TRBV7-9 and TRBJ2-7, with D perhaps matching TRBD1 (6 bases). The CDR3 consists of 13 residues. V was pared by 5 bases and J by 2 bases, with 10 bases between. The germline CDR1 and CDR2 sequences are SEHNR and FQNEAQ (reference sequence). CDR3 sequence: CASSSGQTYEQYF. As DNA, the CDR3 is TGTGCCAGCAGCAGCGGACAGACCTACGAGCAGTACTTC.

Remarks on this clonotype: This CDR3 fails to terminate in the conserved phenylalanine or tryptophan, so it likely reflects a read error. The DNA is omitted, as the CDR3 cannot be located on it reliably, and the CDR3 follows TCRdb's listing. This chain uses TRBV2 with TRBJ2-7. Per the germline V gene, CDR1 is SNHLY and CDR2 is FYNNEI. The CDR3 has 8 residues if both end residues are counted. The CDR3 here is CASSEGDL.

Details on this clonotype: The junction and the germline gene differ at one end; a read error may be behind it. This chain joins TRBV7-8 and TRBJ1-6, with D maybe TRBD1 (6 bases). CDR3 length equals 15 residues. Germline lookup yields CDR1 SGHVS and CDR2 FQNEAQ. CDR3 nucleotides: TGCGCCAGCAGCCACCCACAGGGTTTGATTTCACCCCTCCACTTT. Amino acid sequence: CASSHPQGLISPLHF.

This clonotype occurred a few times. The genes are TRBV7-9 and TRBJ2-5; no reliable D call. In germline, CDR1 is SEHNR, CDR2 FQNEAQ (reference sequence). This CDR3 has 13 amino acids. The V end was cut by 5 bases, the J end by 1 base, with 8 bases between. CDR3 in DNA: TGTGCCAGCAGCCCGTTCATCCAAGAGACCCAGTACTTC. This codes for CASSPFIQETQYF.

This clonotype was detected ten times or more. J is TRBJ2-5 and V is TRBV29-1, with D possibly TRBD1 on 5 matching bases. V shed 2 bases and J shed 7 bases, with 14 bases lying between them. The CDR3 totals 13 residues. Germline CDR1 reads SQVTM; CDR2 reads ANQGSEA. The CDR3 here is CSVELGDSRTQYF. As DNA, the CDR3 is TGCAGCGTTGAATTAGGAGACAGTAGGACCCAGTACTTC.

As for this clonotype: Lacking the conserved final phenylalanine or tryptophan, this CDR3 likely reflects a read error. The chain links TRBV29-1 to TRBJ2-7; 8 bases match TRBD1. The CDR3 has 13 residues. The germline CDR1 and CDR2 sequences are SQVTM and ANQGSEA. Trimming at V came to 6 bases and at J to 5 bases, leaving 9 bases not matched to a gene. CDR3 in DNA: TGCAGCGTAGCGGACAGGGACACCCACGAGCAGTACCTC. It codes for CSVADRDTHEQYL.

Concerning this clonotype: Since a much larger clone is just one base distant, this may be a read error. J is TRBJ1-1 and V is TRBV19; maybe TRBD1 (5 bases). Germline V gives CDR1 LNHDA, CDR2 SQIVND (reference sequence). CDR3 size: 13 residues. The CDR3 sequence is CASGIWGDPEAFF. The CDR3 nucleotides are TGTGCCAGTGGTATCTGGGGGGACCCTGAAGCTTTCTTT.

There are a few counts of this clonotype. V gene TRBV29-1 combines with J gene TRBJ1-1; D uncertain. V was clipped by 7 bases and J by 3 bases, with 18 bases between them. The germline V gene encodes CDR1 SQVTM and CDR2 ANQGSEA. The CDR3 loop spans 14 amino acids. CDR3 DNA sequence: TGCAGCGCACCCGCCATGGACGGGGACACTGAAGCTTTCTTT. Translation: CSAPAMDGDTEAFF.